A single sample gave rise to the 18 T cell receptor beta chains below, sequenced in a study of blood T cell repertoires in COVID-19 (dated by TCRdb to 2018 to 2020). Library preparation employed the immunoSEQ multiplex PCR assay. What TCRdb holds here is the immuneACCESS table cut down to in-frame rearrangements. Part of the clones is not present; checked against another copy, under half of the missing clones reflect an unresolved V gene, and the others are unexplained. This sample comprises roughly 160,000 clones, around 84% of them detected only once. Of the sample, roughly 7% is held by the ten largest clones. Sequencing was carried out using peripheral blood. Every receptor here comes from a man aged 45 to 65 with active or convalescent COVID-19.

The V gene is TRBV14, the J gene TRBJ1-2; 11 bases map to TRBD1. The germline gives CDR1 SGHDN, CDR2 FVKESK. V was pared by 0 bases and J by 7 bases, with 4 bases of the junction left unmatched. This CDR3 region has 15 residues. This chain's CDR3 is CASSQDRTGGLGYTF. The CDR3 bases are TGTGCCAGCAGCCAAGATCGGACAGGGGGCCTTGGCTACACCTTC.

The sample holds a few counts of this clone. At one of its ends the junction is not consistent with the germline gene, which may arise from a read error. This sequence joins TRBV7-7 and TRBJ2-7, with 8 bases lining up with TRBD1. This CDR3 comprises 14 residues. In germline, CDR1 is SSHAT, CDR2 FNYEAQ (reference sequence). DNA of the CDR3: TGTGCTAGCAGCCCATGGACAGGGTCGAACGAGCAGTACTTC. It yields the protein CASSPWTGSNEQYF.

This CDR3 reads CASSLMGRQETQYF. The CDR3 DNA follows: TGCGCCAGCAGCCTGATGGGGCGCCAAGAGACCCAGTACTTC. This chain connects TRBV5-1 to TRBJ2-5; D perhaps matches TRBD1 (5 bases). The CDR3 has 14 amino acids. CDR1 is SGHRS, CDR2 YFSETQ, per germline. V was trimmed by 4 bases and J by 1 base, leaving 11 bases between them.

The chain couples TRBV19 to TRBJ1-1, with 9 bases identical to TRBD1. This CDR3 region has 14 residues. V was pared by 8 bases and J by 1 base, with 5 bases of the junction left unmatched. Germline CDR1 is LNHDA and CDR2 is SQIVND (reference sequence). The CDR3 reads CASADRGWNTEAFF. CDR3 DNA sequence: TGTGCCAGTGCGGACAGGGGTTGGAACACTGAAGCTTTCTTT. Full variable domain (missing parts from reference TRBV19 and TRBJ1-1): DGGITQSPKYLFRKEGQNVTLSCEQNLNHDAMYWYRQDPGQGLRLIYYSQIVNDFQKGDIAEGYSVSREKKESFPLTVTSAQKNPTAFYLCASADRGWNTEAFFGQGTRLTVV.

In DNA form, the CDR3 reads TGTGCCAGCAGCTTAGTTGTGGTAGCGGGGGCCTACGAGCAGTACTTC. Translation gives CASSLVVVAGAYEQYF. The chain uses TRBV7-9 and TRBJ2-7; TRBD2 aligns across 9 bases. This CDR3 region has 16 residues. From germline, CDR1 is SEHNR and CDR2 FQNEAQ (reference sequence). Trimming removed 1 base from V and 2 bases from J; junction bases left unmatched: 6.

The rearrangement links TRBV27 to TRBJ1-6, with D tentatively TRBD1 (6 bases). CDR3 length: 16 residues. Trimming removed 2 bases at V and 7 bases at J, with 15 bases between. Germline loops: CDR1 MNHEY, CDR2 SMNVEV (reference sequence). DNA of the CDR3: TGTGCCAGCAGTTTAGGGGGCGACTGGGAGAATTCACCCCTCCACTTT. This encodes CASSLGGDWENSPLHF.

V usage is TRBV6-1 and J usage is TRBJ2-7, with 7 nucleotides matching TRBD1. The germline gives CDR1 MNHNS, CDR2 SASEGT. CDR3 length: 16 amino acids. V was clipped by 2 bases and J by 0 bases; unmatched bases: 7. The CDR3 region has the DNA TGTGCCAGCAGTGAATGGTGGACAGGAAGCTCCTACGAGCAGTACTTC. Its translation: CASSEWWTGSSYEQYF.

This chain uses TRBV4-3 with TRBJ2-3; 7 nucleotides agree with TRBD2. Germline assignment: CDR1 LGHNA and CDR2 YSLEER. Trimming took 0 bases from V and 4 from J; bases not matched to a gene: 1. The CDR3 has 14 amino acids. The CDR3 nucleotides read TGCGCCAGCAGCCAAGAGACTAGCCCAGATACGCAGTATTTT. Translated, it gives CASSQETSPDTQYF.

The chain has TRBV7-8 and TRBJ2-1, with 11 bases lining up with TRBD1. CDR3 size: 15 residues. Germline loops: CDR1 SGHVS, CDR2 FQNEAQ. Trimming at V came to 3 bases and at J to 6 bases, leaving 4 bases not matched to a gene. The CDR3 region is CASSLGQGVFNEQFF. CDR3 nucleotides: TGTGCCAGCAGCTTGGGACAGGGGGTGTTCAATGAGCAGTTCTTC.

The V call is TRBV13, the J call TRBJ2-3; 9 bases match TRBD1. This CDR3 spans 16 amino acids. V was pared by 5 bases and J by 2 bases, with 8 bases of the junction left unmatched. CDR1 is PRHDT, CDR2 FYEKMQ, per germline (reference sequence). DNA for the CDR3: TGTGCCAGCAGCCCGAAGGGACAGGGTAACACAGATACGCAGTATTTT. Protein: CASSPKGQGNTDTQYF. The complete variable domain, with remaining parts taken from reference TRBV13 and TRBJ2-3, reads AAGVIQSPRHLIKEKRETATLKCYPIPRHDTVYWYQQGPGQDPQFLISFYEKMQSDKGSIPDRFSAQQFSDYHSELNMSSLELGDSALYFCASSPKGQGNTDTQYFGPGTRLTVL.

This chain connects TRBV11-3 to TRBJ2-5; the match to TRBD2 covers 7 bases. Unmatched junction bases numbered 13, after V lost 4 bases and J lost 5 bases. This CDR3 comprises 16 residues. Germline lookup yields CDR1 SGHNT and CDR2 YENEEA. CDR3 coding DNA: TGTGCCAGCAGCTCCCCCACAGTAGGGGAGGGCGAGACCCAGTACTTC. Its protein product is CASSSPTVGEGETQYF.

This sequence joins TRBV6-6 and TRBJ2-7; 7 bases agree with TRBD2. CDR3 length equals 14 residues. Germline CDR1 is MNHNY and CDR2 is SVGAGI (reference sequence). J gave up 0 bases and V 7 bases, and 6 bases lay outside the gene matches. CDR3 loop: CASIGLESSYEQYF. In nucleotides, the CDR3 is TGTGCCAGCATAGGACTAGAGAGCTCCTACGAGCAGTACTTC.

This clone was detected once. This rearrangement joins TRBV27 to TRBJ2-7, with 8 bases aligning to TRBD1. The CDR3 loop spans 14 amino acids. The trim removed 4 bases at V and 2 bases at J, leaving 4 bases unmatched. In germline, CDR1 is MNHEY, CDR2 SMNVEV (reference sequence). The CDR3 loop reads CASSSGTGPYEQYF. The CDR3 region has the DNA TGTGCCAGCAGTTCCGGGACAGGCCCCTACGAGCAGTACTTC.

The genes are TRBV2 and TRBJ2-7, with 12 bases fitting TRBD1. After removal of 6 bases from V and 6 bases from J, the junction contained 9 bases not matched to a gene. Looked up from germline, CDR1 is SNHLY and CDR2 is FYNNEI. The CDR3 has 15 amino acids. CDR3 nucleotides: TGTGCCAGCAGCGGGACAGGGGGCCAGATCGGCGAGCAGTACTTC. Residues: CASSGTGGQIGEQYF.

V and J are TRBV6-2 or TRBV6-3 and TRBJ1-5, with no clear D. Germline CDR1 is MNHEY and CDR2 is SVGEGT. CDR3 size: 13 residues. V lost 2 bases and J lost 6, with 8 bases in between. As DNA, the CDR3 is TGTGCCAGCAGTTACCCGAGCCTTCAGCCCCAGCATTTT. Its protein is CASSYPSLQPQHF.

V usage is TRBV19 and J usage is TRBJ1-4; TRBD1 matches 7 bases. The CDR3 extends over 16 amino acids. Germline V lookup: CDR1 LNHDA, CDR2 SQIVND (reference sequence). The junction had 10 bases not matched to a gene; V was cut back by 7 bases and J by 2 bases. The CDR3 spells CASKRNRGATNEKLFF. The CDR3, as DNA: TGTGCCAGTAAACGGAACAGGGGCGCGACTAATGAAAAACTGTTTTTT.

The V call is TRBV28, the J call TRBJ1-2; possible D gene TRBD1, 5 bases. This CDR3 region has 13 residues. The V and J ends lost 6 bases and 5 bases respectively, with 13 bases between them. The germline gives CDR1 MDHEN, CDR2 SYDVKM. The CDR3 protein is CASSSAGGYGYTF. The CDR3 coding sequence is TGTGCCAGCAGCTCTGCCGGGGGATATGGCTACACCTTC.

CDR3 DNA: TGTGCCAGCAGCTTTAATGGGAACGGGGTCACAGATACGCAGTATTTT. Amino acids: CASSFNGNGVTDTQYF. The rearrangement uses TRBV7-3 and TRBJ2-3; TRBD2 is a possible D gene (5 bases). Germline CDR1 is SGHTA and CDR2 is FQGTGA. V was clipped by 3 bases and J by 2 bases, with 15 bases between them. CDR3 length: 16 amino acids.